Listed below are T cell receptor beta chains from one sample, sequenced in a study of T cell repertoires in ileal Crohn's disease. Data came from immunoSEQ multiplex PCR; TCRdb stores just in-frame clones and leaves some out. The sample yields some 16,000 clones, 90% to 95% seen once. The sample comprised ileal tissue. The receptors derive from an adult with Crohn's disease. CDR3s include the opening cysteine and the closing phenylalanine or tryptophan. Rows may omit the clone size; those that give it use once, few, many or a size class.

>TRBJ1-4|TRBV19|-|16
CASSTPMTGANEKLFF
>TRBJ2-7|TRBV4-1|-|18
CASSQVPALAGASYEQYF
>TRBJ2-5|TRBV9|-|15
CASGLSGGAEETQYF
>TRBJ1-5|TRBV7-2|-|15
CASSLGGQGHQPQHF
>TRBJ2-1|TRBV11-1|-|17
CASSPQTSGGGSNEQFF
>TRBJ1-6|TRBV6-1|-|13
CASSVSGVSPLHF
>TRBJ1-4|TRBV18|-|13
CASSPQGQGFDVF
>TRBJ2-1|TRBV25-1|-|17
CASSEYVPGKKGNEQFF
>TRBJ2-7|TRBV5-1|-|15
CVSSLEGQPSDGQYF
>TRBJ1-1|TRBV4-3|-|13
CASSRGGYTEAFF
>TRBJ1-2|TRBV10-3|few|12
CAISENSYGYTF
>TRBJ2-3|TRBV6-5|few|12
CASGRGGDTQYF
>TRBJ1-5|TRBV19|-|15
CASSTGTGLGQPQHF
>TRBJ1-1|TRBV27|-|14
CASQISRANTEAFF
>TRBJ1-1|TRBV5-1|-|15
CASSLVFGVNTEAFF
>TRBJ2-5|TRBV9|-|14
CASSVGGLGETQYF
>TRBJ2-6|TRBV7-9|-|17
CASSLRPDNSGANVLTF
>TRBJ2-1|TRBV5-1|-|14
CASSSGGGYNEQFF
>TRBJ1-5|TRBV5-1|-|13
CASSLRGDQPQHF
>TRBJ1-1|TRBV5-1|-|12
CASSFNGGRAFF
>TRBJ2-7|TRBV7-8|-|13
CASSLRDRDEQYF
>TRBJ2-7|TRBV5-1|-|13
CASSTGDFDEQYF
>TRBJ1-1|TRBV19|-|15
CASSPPRYQDTEAFF